This T cell receptor (beta chain) was sequenced for a study of T cells after yellow fever vaccination. The overall study: Preparation of the low-cell-number fractions used SMART-Seq v4 Ultra Low Input. General study findings and limits: Abundant contaminating clonotypes from the bulk population could appear in FACS-sorted repertoires. The booster response re-showed most primary clones: approximately 95% CD4, more than 80% CD8.

MiXCR, run by TCRdb on the 5' RACE reads, gives a single entry per CDR3 protein. The sample lists around 550,000 distinct CDR3 sequences; about 19% were seen once. The V and J ends lost 1 base and 5 bases respectively, with 17 bases between them. The CDR3 runs to 17 residues. Germline V gene sequence: CDR1 LGHNA, CDR2 YSLEER. In regard to this clonotype: Antigen: not known.

The V gene is TRBV4-3, the J gene TRBJ2-2; D not resolved. Sequencing used PBMCs, obtained 15 days after the yellow fever booster vaccination. The TCR sequence derives from a man in his thirties or forties who received the YFV17D yellow fever vaccine. CDR3 DNA sequence: TGCGCCAGCAGCCAAGGTCAGCGACTTCTCTTTACCGGGGAGCTGTTTTTT. Protein: CASSQGQRLLFTGELFF.